The clone carrying this TCR beta chain was found a few times. As yet, its antigen is unknown. This specimen belongs to a study of T cell responses to AZD1222 COVID-19 vaccine. General study findings and limits: Spike-specific TCR breadth and depth were elevated following two AZD1222 doses. There were mostly white British donors and more females than males, and clonal diversity was possibly underestimated. Variant regions that are unmutated are reportedly the target of nearly half of spike-specific TCRs. There were repertoire samples only from the period after the peak T cell response.

The repertoire was sequenced with immunoSEQ multiplex PCR; TCRdb's copy has only in-frame clones and lacks some. The data show roughly 120,000 clones, 88% seen once. This material consisted of peripheral blood, taken on day 0 of AZD1222 vaccination. The TCR sequence derives from an adult in good health.

The CDR3 DNA reads as TGTGCCAGCAGCAGGGACGGGGGGAATTCACCCCTCCACTTT. Its protein product is CASSRDGGNSPLHF. V usage is TRBV27 and J usage is TRBJ1-6, with D possibly TRBD1 on 5 matching bases. The CDR3 has 14 amino acids. The V end was cut by 6 bases, the J end by 7 bases, with 13 bases between. Looked up from germline, CDR1 is MNHEY and CDR2 is SMNVEV (reference sequence).